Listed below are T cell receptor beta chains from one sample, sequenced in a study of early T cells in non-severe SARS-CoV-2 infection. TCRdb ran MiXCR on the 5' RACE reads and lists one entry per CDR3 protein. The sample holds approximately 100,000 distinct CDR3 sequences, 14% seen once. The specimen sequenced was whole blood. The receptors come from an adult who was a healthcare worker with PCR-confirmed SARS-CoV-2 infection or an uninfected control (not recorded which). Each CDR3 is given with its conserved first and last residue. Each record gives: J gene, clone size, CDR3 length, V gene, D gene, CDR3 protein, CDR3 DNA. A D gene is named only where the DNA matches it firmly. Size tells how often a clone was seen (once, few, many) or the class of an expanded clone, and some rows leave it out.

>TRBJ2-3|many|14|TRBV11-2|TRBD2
CASSPGDSGIGQYF
TGTGCCAGCAGCCCCGGGGATAGCGGGATCGGGCAGTATTTT
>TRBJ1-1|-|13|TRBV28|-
CASSNTELTEAFF
TGTGCCAGCAGCAACACAGAGCTGACTGAAGCTTTCTTT
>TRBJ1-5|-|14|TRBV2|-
CASSRDGPNQPQHF
TGTGCCAGCAGCCGCGACGGACCCAATCAGCCCCAGCATTTT
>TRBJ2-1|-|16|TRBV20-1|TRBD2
CSAIRDGAGGPYEQFF
TGCAGTGCTATCCGGGACGGAGCGGGGGGGCCGTATGAGCAGTTCTTC
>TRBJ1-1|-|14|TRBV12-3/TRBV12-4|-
CASSVGQRNTEAFF
TGTGCCAGCAGTGTCGGACAGCGTAACACTGAAGCTTTCTTT
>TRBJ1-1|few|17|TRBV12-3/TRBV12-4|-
CASSLTSGGRISTEAFF
TGTGCCAGCAGTTTAACATCCGGGGGAAGGATATCCACTGAAGCTTTCTTT
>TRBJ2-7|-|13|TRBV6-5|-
CASSYAHSYEQYF
TGTGCCAGCAGTTACGCCCACTCCTACGAGCAGTACTTC
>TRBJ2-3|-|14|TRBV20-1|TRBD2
CSAREAGEADTQYF
TGCAGTGCTAGAGAGGCGGGGGAAGCAGATACGCAGTATTTT
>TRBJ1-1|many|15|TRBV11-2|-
CASSLAGSQNTEAFF
TGTGCCAGCAGCTTAGCCGGGTCTCAGAACACTGAAGCTTTCTTT
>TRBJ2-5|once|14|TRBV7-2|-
CASSNFAVQETQYF
TGTGCCAGCAGCAACTTCGCGGTCCAAGAGACCCAGTACTTC
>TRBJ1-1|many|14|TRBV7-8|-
CASSLYGEIGEAFF
TGTGCCAGCAGCTTATATGGCGAGATCGGAGAAGCTTTCTTT
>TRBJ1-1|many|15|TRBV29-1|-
CSVGHPGHLNTEAFF
TGCAGCGTTGGACATCCGGGACACTTGAACACTGAAGCTTTCTTT
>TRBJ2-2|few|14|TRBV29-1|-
CSVGDRRTNGELFF
TGCAGCGTGGGGGACCGTCGAACTAACGGGGAGCTGTTTTTT
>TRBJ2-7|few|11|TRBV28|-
CASTWGYEQYF
TGTGCCAGCACCTGGGGATACGAGCAGTACTTC
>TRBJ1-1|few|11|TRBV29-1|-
CSVVGGTEAFF
TGCAGCGTTGTCGGGGGCACTGAAGCTTTCTTT
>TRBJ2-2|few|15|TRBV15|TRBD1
CATSRDKSGTVVVFF
TGTGCCACCAGCAGAGATAAGTCAGGGACAGTTGTGGTGTTTTTT
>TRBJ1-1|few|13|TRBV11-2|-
CASSFGRNTEAFF
TGTGCCAGCAGCTTTGGCCGGAACACTGAAGCTTTCTTT
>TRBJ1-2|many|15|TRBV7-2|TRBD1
CASSPETGLNYGYTF
TGTGCCAGCAGCCCCGAGACAGGGCTTAACTATGGCTACACCTTC
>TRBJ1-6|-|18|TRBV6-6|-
CASSYQGSAGSYNSPLHF
TGTGCCAGCAGTTACCAGGGGTCGGCGGGCTCCTATAATTCACCCCTCCACTTT
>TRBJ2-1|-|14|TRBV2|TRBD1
CASEGAERGNEQFF
TGTGCCAGCGAGGGGGCGGAAAGGGGGAATGAGCAGTTCTTC
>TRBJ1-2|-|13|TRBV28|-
CASSLRFSYGYTF
TGTGCCAGCAGTCTCCGATTTTCCTATGGCTACACCTTC
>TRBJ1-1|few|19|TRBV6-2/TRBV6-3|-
CASSYPVGGGRPLNTEAFF
TGTGCCAGCAGTTACCCCGTGGGCGGGGGCCGCCCCCTGAACACTGAAGCTTTCTTT
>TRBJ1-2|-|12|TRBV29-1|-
CSVEAAVYGYTF
TGCAGCGTTGAAGCGGCAGTCTATGGCTACACCTTC
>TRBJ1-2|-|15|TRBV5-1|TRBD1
CASSLADTGGYGYTF
TGCGCCAGCAGCTTGGCAGATACAGGGGGCTATGGCTACACCTTC
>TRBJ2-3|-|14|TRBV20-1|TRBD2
CSARLGAGADTQYF
TGCAGTGCTAGACTAGGGGCGGGGGCAGATACGCAGTATTTT
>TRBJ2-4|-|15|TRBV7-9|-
CASSLGDSAKNIQYF
TGTGCCAGCAGCTTAGGGGATTCGGCCAAAAACATTCAGTACTTC
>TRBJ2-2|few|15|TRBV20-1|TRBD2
CSARVAGANTGELFF
TGCAGTGCTAGAGTAGCGGGGGCCAACACCGGGGAGCTGTTTTTT